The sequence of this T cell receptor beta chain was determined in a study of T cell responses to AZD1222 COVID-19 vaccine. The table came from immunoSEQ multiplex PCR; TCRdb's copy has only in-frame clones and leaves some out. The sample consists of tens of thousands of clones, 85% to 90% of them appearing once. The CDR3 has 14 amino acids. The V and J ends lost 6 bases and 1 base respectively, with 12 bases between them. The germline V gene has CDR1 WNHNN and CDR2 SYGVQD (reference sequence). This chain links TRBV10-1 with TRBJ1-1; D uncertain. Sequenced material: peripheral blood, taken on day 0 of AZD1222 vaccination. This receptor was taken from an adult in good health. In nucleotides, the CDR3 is TGCGCCAGCAGAGCCGAAAGACGGAACACTGAAGCTTTCTTT. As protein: CASRAERRNTEAFF.